This T cell receptor (beta chain) comes out of a study of cytotoxic CD8 clonotypes in ibrutinib-treated CLL. Study context: Once patients had received a median 12 months of treatment, range 6 to 36, response samples were obtained. Study observations and caveats: Whereas clonality rose at ibrutinib response, it declined toward baseline at progression. Higher circulating CD8+ T-cell counts strongly accompanied higher baseline clonality, above age-matched healthy donors.

Of note for this clone: The antigen is unknown.

Depth targeted 1 in 200,000 to 1 in 1 million T cells, averaging around 10x coverage per clonotype. TCRdb keeps only in-frame clones here, not all; method: immunoSEQ multiplex PCR. The table lists under 200,000 clones, approximately 77% of them singletons. CDR1 is SGHRS and CDR2 is YFSETQ in the germline V gene. The CDR3 spans 16 residues. V was pared by 0 bases and J by 3 bases, with 15 bases between. The input for sequencing was PBMCs, taken after 12 months of ibrutinib treatment. V and J are TRBV5-1 and TRBJ1-2; TRBD1 might be the D (6 bases). The TCR originated in a human donor with chronic lymphocytic leukemia. CDR3 sequence (DNA): TGCGCCAGCAGCTTGGGGGGACACGGGGTAGACTATGGCTACACCTTC. Translation: CASSLGGHGVDYGYTF.